The present T cell receptor beta chain was sequenced within a study of T-cell reconstitution after alpha-beta-depleted transplantation in children. The CDR3 has 19 amino acids. V dropped 4 bases and J dropped 2; count of bases not matched to a gene: 18. Germline V gene data show CDR1 as MDHEN and CDR2 as SYDVKM. This clonotype was detected many times. The library targeted TCRbeta and was prepared with unique molecular identifiers. Using its own MiXCR run on the PCR reads, TCRdb lists one record per CDR3 protein. There are more than 550,000 distinct CDR3 sequences in the sample; over 9.5% occur only once, and 3.5% to 5% lies in the top ten.

Sequenced material: PBMCs from the stem cell graft donor, taken from the stem cell graft. This chain connects TRBV28 to TRBJ2-3, with 7 bases aligning to TRBD2. The sequence was obtained from a human donor who donated a stem cell graft to a child with acute myeloid leukemia. CDR3 protein: CASSYQAAGLSGATDTQYF. DNA of the CDR3: TGTGCCAGCAGTTACCAGGCCGCGGGACTATCCGGGGCCACAGATACGCAGTATTTT.